The 3 T cell receptor beta chains below were found in one sample sequenced in a study of spatial heterogeneity in lung cancer. Time point given: sample taken at primary tumor resection. Whole RNA was taken from tumor, nontumor lung or frozen PBMC; it was then sequenced unsorted. TCRdb passed the 5' RACE reads through MiXCR, listing each CDR3 protein once. The sample yields 30,000 to 45,000 distinct CDR3 sequences, 6.5% to 9% seen once. The source material was PBMCs, sampled at surgery. These receptors all come from a male donor with early-stage non-small cell lung cancer.

Many counts were recorded for this clonotype. CDR3 coding DNA: TGTGCCAGCAGCTCCCACGGGACAGGGGCCTACGAGCAGTACTTC. Translation: CASSSHGTGAYEQYF. This sequence joins TRBV7-6 and TRBJ2-7, with 10 bases aligning to TRBD1. The CDR3 loop spans 15 amino acids. The V segment lost 4 bases and the J segment 2 bases; nucleotides outside the gene matches: 5. CDR1 is SGHVS and CDR2 is FNYEAQ in the germline V gene.

This clonotype was seen repeatedly, ten times or more. The chain has TRBV30 and TRBJ2-3, with 7 bases identical to TRBD2. Germline values: CDR1 GTSNPN, CDR2 SVGIG (reference sequence). After removal of 0 bases from V and 2 bases from J, the junction contained 5 bases not matched to a gene. The CDR3 contains 15 residues. Written as DNA, the CDR3 is TGTGCCTGGAGTGTCGCTAGCGGCCACACAGATACGCAGTATTTT. Its protein is CAWSVASGHTDTQYF.

This clonotype has at least ten counts. The chain links TRBV4-1 to TRBJ2-3; no clear D. Germline V gives CDR1 MGHRA, CDR2 YSYEKL. The CDR3 has 14 amino acids. Trimming removed 2 bases at V and 0 bases at J, with 6 bases between. The CDR3 bases are TGCGCCAGCAGCCAACAACCTAGCACAGATACGCAGTATTTT. Translating it yields CASSQQPSTDTQYF.